This TCR beta chain was obtained from a study of blood T cell repertoires in COVID-19. Only in-frame clones appear in the TCRdb table, and some are missing; sequencing was by immunoSEQ multiplex PCR. This sample has 150,000 or so clones, with 87% found just once. This CDR3 is built from 14 residues. CDR1 and CDR2 (germline): SGHRS, YFSETQ. Trimming removed 3 bases from V and 3 bases from J; junction bases left unmatched: 2. Regarding this clone: In the same sample, other DNA sequences code for this CDR3.

The sequence was collected from a man at least 80 years old with acute or convalescent COVID-19. The chain links TRBV5-1 to TRBJ1-2, with 10 bases lining up with TRBD1. The source material was peripheral blood. The CDR3 loop is CASSSGTGDYGYTF. CDR3 in DNA: TGCGCCAGCAGCTCGGGGACAGGGGACTATGGCTACACCTTC.